Below, 3 T cell receptor beta chains from the same sample are listed, as sequenced in a study of T cell changes during pregnancy in multiple sclerosis. Assay: immunoSEQ multiplex PCR; the TCRdb copy retains only in-frame clones and omits some. The profile covers about 62,000 clones, with over 80% appearing a single time and around 2.7% taken by the ten largest. Specimen: peripheral blood, collected in the second trimester of pregnancy. Receptors originate from a female donor in good health, enrolled as a control in a pregnancy study.

This chain joins TRBV27 and TRBJ1-1, with no clear D. From germline, CDR1 is MNHEY and CDR2 SMNVEV (reference sequence). The germline V and J ends were trimmed by 8 bases and 11 bases, with 21 bases remaining between them. The CDR3 totals 13 residues. CDR3: CASAQRGLLNAFF. The CDR3, as DNA: TGTGCCAGCGCACAGCGCGGGCTTTTAAACGCTTTCTTT.

The chain carries TRBV5-1 and TRBJ2-6; 12 bases are shared with TRBD1. With 0 bases clipped from V and 1 base from J, the junction kept 11 bases outside the gene matches. This CDR3 comprises 21 residues. Germline V lookup: CDR1 SGHRS, CDR2 YFSETQ. The CDR3 protein is CASSLVGTGGRRNSGANVLTF. In DNA, the CDR3 is TGCGCCAGCAGCTTGGTCGGGACAGGGGGCCGCCGGAATTCTGGGGCCAACGTCCTGACTTTC.

The genes are TRBV15 and TRBJ2-1; 10 positions match TRBD2. CDR3 length equals 14 residues. Trimming cost V 8 bases and J 5 bases; bases outside gene matches: 6. Germline CDR1 and CDR2: LNHNV and YYDKDF (reference sequence). CDR3 residues: CATETGTSDNEQFF. The DNA of the CDR3 is TGTGCCACCGAAACCGGGACTAGCGACAATGAGCAGTTCTTC. Full variable domain (remainder filled in from reference TRBV15 and TRBJ2-1): DAMVIQNPRYQVTQFGKPVTLSCSQTLNHNVMYWYQQKSSQAPKLLFHYYDKDFNNEADTPDNFQSRRPNTSFCFLDIRSPGLGDTAMYLCATETGTSDNEQFFGPGTRLTVL.